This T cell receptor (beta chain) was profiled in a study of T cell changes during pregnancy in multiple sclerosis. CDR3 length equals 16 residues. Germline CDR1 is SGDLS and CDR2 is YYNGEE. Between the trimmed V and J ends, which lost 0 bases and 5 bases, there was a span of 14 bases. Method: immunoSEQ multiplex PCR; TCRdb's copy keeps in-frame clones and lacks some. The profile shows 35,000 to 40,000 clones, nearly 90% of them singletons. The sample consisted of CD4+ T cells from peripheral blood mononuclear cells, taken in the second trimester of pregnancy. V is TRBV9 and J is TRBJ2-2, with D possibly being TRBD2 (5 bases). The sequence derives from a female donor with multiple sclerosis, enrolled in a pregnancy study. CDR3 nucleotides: TGTGCCAGCAGCGTAGCCAGCGTCCCGGGGACCGGGGAGCTGTTTTTT. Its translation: CASSVASVPGTGELFF.